This T cell receptor (beta chain) comes out of a study of cytomegalovirus exposure and HLA in healthy donors. About this clone: No antigen is known for it.

The PCR made use of 60 Vbeta and 13 Jbeta primers. As processed by the authors: A later analysis counted 80 million or so unique TCR beta chains, 9.5 million to 13 million shared. Some clones are missing from TCRdb's copy, which holds only in-frame ones; the method was immunoSEQ multiplex PCR. V, J and clone size were drawn from that table, and D and trimming were deduced from the DNA. The data hold around 150,000 clones, with around 66% observed a single time. Notes on the study in general: Judged likely to be a sequencing artifact was a cluster of highly shared sequence variants. Accurate prediction of HLA-A and HLA-B alleles (for most subjects) was reportedly achieved from TCR beta sequences. TCR beta chains numbering some 160 were designated cytomegalovirus-associated.

The CDR3 is made up of 16 amino acids. V lost 0 bases, J lost 1 base, and 12 bases lay in between. The germline CDR1 and CDR2 sequences are SGDLS and YYNGEE. The clonotype was recovered from a woman aged 55-75 years in good health and CMV-seronegative. The rearrangement uses TRBV9 and TRBJ2-3; weak D call: TRBD2 (6 bases). Sequenced sample: PBMCs. The CDR3 DNA follows: TGTGCCAGCAGCGTAGGCCGACTAGTGGGCACAGATACGCAGTATTTT. Protein: CASSVGRLVGTDTQYF. The full variable domain, in which reference TRBV9 and TRBJ2-3 provide the parts outside the CDR3, is DSGVTQTPKHLITATGQRVTLRCSPRSGDLSVYWYQQSLDQGLQFLIQYYNGEERAKGNILERFSAQQFPDLHSELNLSSLELGDSALYFCASSVGRLVGTDTQYFGPGTRLTVL.